This entry features one TCR beta chain sequence. Authors' processing steps: Nucleated cell number was recorded as an estimate derived from reference gene primer amplification. Using immunoSEQ multiplex PCR, the repertoire was profiled, and TCRdb retains in-frame clones only, with some absent. The DNA was the basis for D and trimming; V, J and clone size are from that table. The sample has 400,000 to 450,000 clones, 90% seen once. The V end lost 7 bases, the J end lost 1 base, and 10 bases lay between the germline ends. This CDR3 region has 14 residues. Germline loops: CDR1 SGHAT, CDR2 FQNNGV. Participants' own reports of clinical history determined their cohort assignment. The record originates from a study of blood T cell repertoires in COVID-19.

The TCR originated in a man aged 18 to 35 who had recovered from COVID-19. The rearrangement joins TRBV11-2 to TRBJ2-2; no firm D call. Sample: PBMCs or T cells enriched from blood (not recorded which). The CDR3 region has the DNA TGTGCCAGCATCCTAAGTGGGAACACCGGGGAGCTGTTTTTT. Translating gives CASILSGNTGELFF.